This TCR beta chain was identified during a study of T cells after yellow fever vaccination. Universal primer sites and UMIs were introduced during 5'RACE template-switching synthesis of TCR cDNA. TCRdb redid the calling of the 5' RACE reads with MiXCR, one entry per CDR3 protein. The data show about 200,000 distinct CDR3 sequences, 3.2% seen once. In its sample, this clonotype was seen many times. The germline CDR1 and CDR2 sequences are SGHKS and YYEKEE (reference sequence). The CDR3 is made up of 13 amino acids. V gave up 2 bases and J gave up 4 bases, with 9 bases separating them. This sequence joins TRBV5-5 and TRBJ1-1; D may be TRBD1 (5 bases). The receptor was derived from a man between 18 and 35 years old who received the YFV17D yellow fever vaccine. Specimen: CD4+ T cells sorted from PBMCs, collected 10 days after the yellow fever booster vaccination. In DNA, the CDR3 is TGTGCCAGCAGCTTAGGAGGGGCCACTGAAGCTTTCTTT. Its protein is CASSLGGATEAFF.